A selection of T cell receptor beta chains follows, all from one sample in a study of blood T cell repertoires in COVID-19. The protocol was immunoSEQ multiplex PCR, while the TCRdb copy is restricted to in-frame clones and leaves out a portion. This sample carries about 91,000 clones, 88% of them seen once, and the ten largest clones take around 4.9%. Sequencing was performed on peripheral blood. These receptors were collected from a woman at least 80 years old with active COVID-19. The CDR3 runs from the conserved cysteine through the conserved F or W. Fields, in order: J gene, D gene, clone size, V gene, CDR3 DNA, CDR3 protein. D genes are given only for firm matches. Some rows have no size entry. The others give once, few or many, or a class for an expanded clone.

TRBJ1-2 | NA | NA | TRBV18 | TGTGCCAGCTCACGTGGGACACCGCCGGGCTACACCTTC | CASSRGTPPGYTF
TRBJ2-1 | TRBD1 | NA | TRBV24-1 | TGTGCCACCAGTGATGCAGGGGGTTTCTCCTACAATGAGCAGTTCTTC | CATSDAGGFSYNEQFF
TRBJ1-2 | TRBD1 | NA | TRBV28 | TGTGCCAGCACCTCAGGGACAGGAGGCTATGGCTACACCTTC | CASTSGTGGYGYTF
TRBJ2-7 | TRBD2 | NA | TRBV4-1 | TGCGCCAGCAGCCAAGGTATGGCGGGAGCTGGCGAGCAGTACTTC | CASSQGMAGAGEQYF
TRBJ2-1 | TRBD1 | once | TRBV18 | TGTGCCAGCTCACCACCGGGACAGGGGACCCCTAGGCAGTTCTTC | CASSPPGQGTPRQFF
TRBJ1-2 | NA | once | TRBV5-8 | TGTGCCAGCAGCTTGACAGGGCTAGAGGGCTACACCTTC | CASSLTGLEGYTF
TRBJ2-5 | NA | NA | TRBV7-2 | TGTGCCAGCAGCTCCTGGACCGGGGGACAGACCCAGTACTTC | CASSSWTGGQTQYF
TRBJ2-1 | TRBD2 | NA | TRBV3-1/TRBV3-2 | TGTGCCAGCAGCCAATTCCCAAGGACTAGCGGGATCAATGAGCAGTTCTTC | CASSQFPRTSGINEQFF
TRBJ2-7 | NA | NA | TRBV4-3 | TGCGCCAGCAGCCAAGGAACAGGGTTCTACGAGCAGTACTTC | CASSQGTGFYEQYF
TRBJ2-7 | NA | NA | TRBV4-1 | TGCGCCAGCAGCCAAGGTTCCGGGTACGAGCAGTACTTC | CASSQGSGYEQYF
TRBJ2-5 | TRBD1 | NA | TRBV7-2 | TGTGCCAGCAGCTTGGCGACAGGGGGTTTAATGGAGACCCAGTACTTC | CASSLATGGLMETQYF
TRBJ1-5 | TRBD1 | NA | TRBV11-2 | TGTGCCAGCAGCTTAGGACAGGGGGCTGGGGGCAATCAGCCCCAGCATTTT | CASSLGQGAGGNQPQHF
TRBJ2-7 | NA | NA | TRBV5-5 | TGTGCCAGCAGCTTAACAATTTTTTACGAGCAGTACTTC | CASSLTIFYEQYF